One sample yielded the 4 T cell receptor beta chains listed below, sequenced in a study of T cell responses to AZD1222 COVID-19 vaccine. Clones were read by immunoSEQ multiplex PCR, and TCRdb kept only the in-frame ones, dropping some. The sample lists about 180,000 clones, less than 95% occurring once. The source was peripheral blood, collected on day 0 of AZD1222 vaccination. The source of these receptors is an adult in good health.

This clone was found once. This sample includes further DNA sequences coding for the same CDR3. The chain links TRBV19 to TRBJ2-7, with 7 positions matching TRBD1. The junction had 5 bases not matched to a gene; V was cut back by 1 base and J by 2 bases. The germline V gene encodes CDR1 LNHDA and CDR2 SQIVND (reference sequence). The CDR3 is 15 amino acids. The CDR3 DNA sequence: TGTGCCAGTAGTATAGTCGGACAGGCAACCTACGAGCAGTACTTC. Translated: CASSIVGQATYEQYF.

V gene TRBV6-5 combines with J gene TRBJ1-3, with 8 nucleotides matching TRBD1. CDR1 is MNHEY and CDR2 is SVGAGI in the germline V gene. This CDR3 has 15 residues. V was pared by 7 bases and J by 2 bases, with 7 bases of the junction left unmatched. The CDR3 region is CASTPDRAPGNTIYF. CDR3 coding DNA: TGTGCCAGCACTCCGGACAGGGCCCCTGGAAACACCATATATTTT.

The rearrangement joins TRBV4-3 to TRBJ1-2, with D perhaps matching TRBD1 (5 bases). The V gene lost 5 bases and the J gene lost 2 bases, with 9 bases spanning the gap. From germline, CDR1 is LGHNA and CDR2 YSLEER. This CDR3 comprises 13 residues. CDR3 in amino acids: CASSSGRNYGYTF. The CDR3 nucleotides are TGCGCCAGCAGCTCGGGACGGAACTATGGCTACACCTTC.

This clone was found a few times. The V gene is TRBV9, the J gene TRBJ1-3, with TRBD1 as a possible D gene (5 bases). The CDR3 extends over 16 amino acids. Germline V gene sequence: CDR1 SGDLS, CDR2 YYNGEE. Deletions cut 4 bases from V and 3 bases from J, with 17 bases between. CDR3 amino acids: CASSRIPRGGGNTIYF. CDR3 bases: TGTGCCAGCAGCCGGATACCTCGGGGCGGTGGAAACACCATATATTTT.